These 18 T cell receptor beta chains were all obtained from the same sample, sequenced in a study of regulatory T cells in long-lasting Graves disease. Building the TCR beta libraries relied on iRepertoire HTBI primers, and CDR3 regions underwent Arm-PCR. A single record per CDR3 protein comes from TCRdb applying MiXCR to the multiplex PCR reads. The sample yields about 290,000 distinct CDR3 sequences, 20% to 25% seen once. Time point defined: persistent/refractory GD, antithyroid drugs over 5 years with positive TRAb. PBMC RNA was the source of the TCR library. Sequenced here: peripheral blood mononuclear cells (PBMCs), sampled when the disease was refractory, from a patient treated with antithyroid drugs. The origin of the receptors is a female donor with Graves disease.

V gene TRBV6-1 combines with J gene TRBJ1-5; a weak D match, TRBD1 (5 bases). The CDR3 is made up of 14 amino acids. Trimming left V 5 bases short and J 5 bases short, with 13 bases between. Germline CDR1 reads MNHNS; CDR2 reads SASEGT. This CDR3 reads CASSLDRPDQPQHF. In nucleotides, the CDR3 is TGTGCCAGCAGTCTCGACAGACCCGATCAGCCCCAGCATTTT.

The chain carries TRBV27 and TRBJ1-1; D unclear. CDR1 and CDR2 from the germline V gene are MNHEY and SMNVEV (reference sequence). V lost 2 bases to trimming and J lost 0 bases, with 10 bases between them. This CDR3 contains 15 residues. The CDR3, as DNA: TGTGCCAGCAGTTTACGGATGGGGATGAACACTGAAGCTTTCTTT. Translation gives CASSLRMGMNTEAFF.

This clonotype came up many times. This CDR3 reads CASSLIGDWKYEQYF. The CDR3 DNA sequence: TGCGCCAGCAGTCTTATTGGGGACTGGAAATACGAGCAGTACTTC. This chain uses TRBV5-1 with TRBJ2-7; weak D call: TRBD2 (6 bases). Trimming shortened V by 5 bases and J by 4 bases, and 19 bases separated the two germline ends. The CDR3 has 15 amino acids. Germline CDR1 and CDR2: SGHRS and YFSETQ. The whole variable domain, remainder taken from reference TRBV5-1 and TRBJ2-7, is KAGVTQTPRYLIKTRGQQVTLSCSPISGHRSVSWYQQTPGQGLQFLFEYFSETQRNKGNFPGRFSGRQFSNSRSEMNVSTLELGDSALYLCASSLIGDWKYEQYFGPGTRLTVT.

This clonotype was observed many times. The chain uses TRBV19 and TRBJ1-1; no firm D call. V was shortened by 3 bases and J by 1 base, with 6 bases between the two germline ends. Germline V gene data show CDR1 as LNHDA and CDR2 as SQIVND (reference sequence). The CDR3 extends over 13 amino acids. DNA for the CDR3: TGTGCCAGTAGTATCCGCCAGAACACTGAAGCTTTCTTT. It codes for CASSIRQNTEAFF.

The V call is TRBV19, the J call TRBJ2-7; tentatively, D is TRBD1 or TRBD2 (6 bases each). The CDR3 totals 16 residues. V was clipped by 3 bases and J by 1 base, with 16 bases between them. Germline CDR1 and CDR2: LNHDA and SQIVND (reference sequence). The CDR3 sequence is CASSMRGGGNSYEQYF. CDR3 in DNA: TGTGCCAGTAGTATGAGAGGAGGGGGGAATTCCTACGAGCAGTACTTC.

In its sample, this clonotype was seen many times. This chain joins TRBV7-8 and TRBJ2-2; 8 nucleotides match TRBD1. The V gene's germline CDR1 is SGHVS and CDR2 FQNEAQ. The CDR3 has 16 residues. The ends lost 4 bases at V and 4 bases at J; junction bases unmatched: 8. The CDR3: CASSSDRASFTGELFF. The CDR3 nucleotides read TGTGCCAGCAGCTCGGACAGGGCATCTTTCACCGGGGAGCTGTTTTTT. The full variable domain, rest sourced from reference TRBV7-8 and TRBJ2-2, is GAGVSQSPRYKVAKRGQDVALRCDPISGHVSLFWYQQALGQGPEFLTYFQNEAQLDKSGLPSDRFFAERPEGSVSTLKIQRTQQEDSAVYLCASSSDRASFTGELFFGEGSRLTVL.

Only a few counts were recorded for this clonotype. DNA of the CDR3: TGTGCCAGCAGTTACTCGACGAGGACTAGCCGCAAAGACGGGACAGATACGCAGTATTTT. Translating it yields CASSYSTRTSRKDGTDTQYF. The chain combines TRBV6-2 or TRBV6-3 with TRBJ2-3, with 8 positions matching TRBD2. CDR1 is MNHEY and CDR2 is SVGEGT in the germline V gene. The CDR3 has 20 residues. Unmatched junction bases numbered 17, after V lost 0 bases and J lost 3 bases.

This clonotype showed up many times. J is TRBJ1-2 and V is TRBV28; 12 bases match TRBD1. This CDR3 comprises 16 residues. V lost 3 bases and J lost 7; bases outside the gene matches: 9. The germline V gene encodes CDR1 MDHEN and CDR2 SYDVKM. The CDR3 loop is CASSLGTGGAVTGYTF. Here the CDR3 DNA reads TGTGCCAGCAGTTTGGGGACAGGGGGCGCGGTAACTGGCTACACCTTC.

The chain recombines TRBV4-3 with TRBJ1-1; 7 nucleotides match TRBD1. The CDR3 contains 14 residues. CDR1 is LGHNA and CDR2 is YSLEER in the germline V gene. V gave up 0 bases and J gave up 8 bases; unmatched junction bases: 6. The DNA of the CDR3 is TGCGCCAGCAGCCAAGAGGCTCGGGACAGAGAAGCTTTCTTT. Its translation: CASSQEARDREAFF.

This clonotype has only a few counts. The CDR3 here is CSVEEGTSGKTGANVLTF. The DNA of the CDR3 is TGCAGCGTTGAAGAAGGGACTAGCGGGAAAACTGGGGCCAACGTCCTGACTTTC. This sequence joins TRBV29-1 and TRBJ2-6; the match to TRBD2 covers 13 bases. The CDR3 spans 18 residues. V was pared by 0 bases and J by 2 bases, with 4 bases of the junction left unmatched. CDR1 and CDR2 from the germline V gene are SQVTM and ANQGSEA.

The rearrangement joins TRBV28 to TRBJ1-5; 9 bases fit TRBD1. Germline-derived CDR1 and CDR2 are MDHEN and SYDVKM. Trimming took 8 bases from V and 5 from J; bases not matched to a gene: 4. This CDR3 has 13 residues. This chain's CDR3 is CASVDRGDQPQHF. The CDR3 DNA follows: TGTGCCAGCGTAGACAGGGGGGATCAGCCCCAGCATTTT.

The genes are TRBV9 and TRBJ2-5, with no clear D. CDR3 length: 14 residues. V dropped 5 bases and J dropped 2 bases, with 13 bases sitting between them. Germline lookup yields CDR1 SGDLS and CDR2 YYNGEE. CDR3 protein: CASSKEVGQETQYF. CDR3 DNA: TGTGCCAGCAGTAAGGAAGTGGGACAAGAGACCCAGTACTTC.

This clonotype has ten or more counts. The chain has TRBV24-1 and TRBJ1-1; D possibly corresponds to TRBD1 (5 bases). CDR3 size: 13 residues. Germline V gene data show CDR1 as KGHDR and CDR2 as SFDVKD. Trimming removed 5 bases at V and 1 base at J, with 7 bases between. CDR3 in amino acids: CATSARANTEAFF. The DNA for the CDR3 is TGTGCCACCAGTGCCAGGGCGAACACTGAAGCTTTCTTT.

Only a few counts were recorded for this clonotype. CDR3 region: CASSDRDRVEQYF. The CDR3 DNA reads TGTGCCAGCAGTGACAGGGACAGGGTCGAGCAGTACTTC. The rearrangement joins TRBV6-1 to TRBJ2-7, with 9 bases lining up with TRBD1. V lost 3 bases to trimming and J lost 6 bases; unmatched junction nucleotides: 3. The CDR3 sequence is 13 residues long. CDR1 MNHNS and CDR2 SASEGT come from the germline V gene.

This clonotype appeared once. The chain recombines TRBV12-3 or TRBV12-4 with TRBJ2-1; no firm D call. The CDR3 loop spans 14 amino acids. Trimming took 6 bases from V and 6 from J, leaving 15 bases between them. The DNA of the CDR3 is TGTGCCAGCAGACCCACCCAGGAAATCAATGAGCAGTTCTTC. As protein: CASRPTQEINEQFF.

The CDR3 sequence is CASSKDLRHYEQYF. CDR3 nucleotides: TGTGCCAGCAGCAAGGACCTAAGGCACTACGAGCAGTACTTC. The chain is built from TRBV7-6 and TRBJ2-7; D is unclear. V dropped 5 bases and J dropped 3 bases, with 14 bases sitting between them. Germline V CDR1 and CDR2: SGHVS, FNYEAQ. The CDR3 has 14 amino acids.

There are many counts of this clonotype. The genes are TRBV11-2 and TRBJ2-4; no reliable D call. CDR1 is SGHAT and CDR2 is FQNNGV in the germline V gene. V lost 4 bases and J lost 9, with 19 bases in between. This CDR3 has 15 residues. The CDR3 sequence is CASSSLLRGLSIQYF. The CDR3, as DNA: TGTGCCAGCAGCTCGCTCTTACGTGGCCTGTCCATTCAGTACTTC.

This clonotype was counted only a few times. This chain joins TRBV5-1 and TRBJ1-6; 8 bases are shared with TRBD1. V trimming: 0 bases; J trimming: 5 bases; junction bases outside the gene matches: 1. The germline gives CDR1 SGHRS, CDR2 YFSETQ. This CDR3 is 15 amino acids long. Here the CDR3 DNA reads TGCGCCAGCAGCTTGGGACAGGGGAATAATTCACCCCTCCACTTT. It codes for CASSLGQGNNSPLHF.